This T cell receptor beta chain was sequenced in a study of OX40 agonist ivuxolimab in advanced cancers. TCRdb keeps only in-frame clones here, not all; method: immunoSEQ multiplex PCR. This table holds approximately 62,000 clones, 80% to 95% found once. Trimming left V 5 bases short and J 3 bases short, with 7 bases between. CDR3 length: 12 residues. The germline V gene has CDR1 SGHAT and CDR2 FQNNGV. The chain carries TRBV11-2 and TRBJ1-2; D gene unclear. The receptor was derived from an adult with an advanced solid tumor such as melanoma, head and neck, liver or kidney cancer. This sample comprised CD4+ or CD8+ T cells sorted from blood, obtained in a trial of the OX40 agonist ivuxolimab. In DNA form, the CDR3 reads TGTGCCAGCAGCCGGGGATACTATGGCTACACCTTC. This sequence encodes CASSRGYYGYTF.